What follows are 20 T cell receptor beta chains derived from one specimen sequenced in a study of cytomegalovirus exposure and HLA in healthy donors. Primers for the PCR totalled 60 Vbeta and 13 Jbeta. Sequencing used immunoSEQ multiplex PCR; TCRdb keeps in-frame clones, though not all of them. The sample records about 190,000 clones, about 76% being singletons. Sequencing used PBMCs. These receptors all stem from a woman between 50 and 59 years old in good health and CMV-seronegative.

This clone has just a few counts. The genes are TRBV10-3 and TRBJ2-5, with 7 bases matching TRBD1. Germline V gives CDR1 ENHRY, CDR2 SYGVKD. V lost 5 bases and J lost 2; bases outside the gene matches: 8. The CDR3 length is 15 residues. The CDR3 loop reads CAISRGTVTQETQYF. In nucleotides, the CDR3 is TGTGCCATCAGTAGAGGGACAGTAACACAAGAGACCCAGTACTTC.

The V call is TRBV10-3, the J call TRBJ2-2; the D is unclear. This CDR3 contains 13 residues. Germline V gene lookup returns CDR1 ENHRY and CDR2 SYGVKD. Trimming took 3 bases from V and 7 from J, leaving 9 bases between them. Here the CDR3 reads CAISDPPGGELFF. CDR3 DNA sequence: TGTGCCATCAGTGATCCCCCGGGCGGGGAGCTGTTTTTT.

The chain joins TRBV29-1 to TRBJ2-7; perhaps TRBD1 as D (6 bases). Trimming shortened V by 6 bases and J by 4 bases, and 10 bases separated the two germline ends. The CDR3 length is 11 residues. Germline-derived CDR1 and CDR2 are SQVTM and ANQGSEA. In nucleotides, the CDR3 is TGCAGCGTCGCCGGGACATACGAGCAGTACTTC. It encodes CSVAGTYEQYF.

V usage is TRBV28 and J usage is TRBJ1-5; 8 positions match TRBD1. CDR3 length: 15 residues. Germline V lookup: CDR1 MDHEN, CDR2 SYDVKM. V was pared by 0 bases and J by 5 bases, with 3 bases of the junction left unmatched. The CDR3 coding sequence is TGTGCCAGCAGTTTATGGACAGGGGCCGATCAGCCCCAGCATTTT. This translates into CASSLWTGADQPQHF. The full variable domain, with the rest looked up from reference TRBV28 and TRBJ1-5, is DVKVTQSSRYLVKRTGEKVFLECVQDMDHENMFWYRQDPGLGLRLIYFSYDVKMKEKGDIPEGYSVSREKKERFSLILESASTNQTSMYLCASSLWTGADQPQHFGDGTRLSIL.

The genes are TRBV18 and TRBJ1-1; D remains ambiguous. The germline V and J ends were trimmed by 3 bases and 7 bases, with 12 bases remaining between them. The V gene's germline CDR1 is KGHSH and CDR2 LQKENI. This CDR3 region has 13 residues. DNA of the CDR3: TGTGCCAGCTCACCGCGGTCCGTGGGTGAAGCTTTCTTT. Residues: CASSPRSVGEAFF.

The rearrangement uses TRBV5-1 and TRBJ1-2; D not resolved. The V end lost 0 bases, the J end lost 3 bases, and 9 bases lay between the germline ends. This CDR3 comprises 14 residues. Germline V gene sequence: CDR1 SGHRS, CDR2 YFSETQ. The CDR3 DNA reads TGCGCCAGCAGCTTGGAGTCGGGTGACTATGGCTACACCTTC. It translates to CASSLESGDYGYTF.

This chain links TRBV18 with TRBJ1-2; 10 nucleotides align to TRBD1. CDR3 length: 15 residues. CDR1 is KGHSH, CDR2 LQKENI, per germline. V shed 3 bases and J 3 bases; nucleotides not matched to a gene: 4. CDR3 protein: CASSPLGTGDYGYTF. The CDR3 DNA sequence: TGTGCCAGCTCACCTCTCGGGACAGGGGACTATGGCTACACCTTC. Full variable domain (missing parts from reference TRBV18 and TRBJ1-2): NAGVMQNPRHLVRRRGQEARLRCSPMKGHSHVYWYRQLPEEGLKFMVYLQKENIIDESGMPKERFSAEFPKEGPSILRIQQVVRGDSAAYFCASSPLGTGDYGYTFGSGTRLTVV.

This clone was detected only once. This chain connects TRBV5-4 to TRBJ2-7; TRBD2 is a possible D gene (5 bases). Germline V gene data show CDR1 as SGHNT and CDR2 as YYREEE (reference sequence). With 3 bases removed from V and 2 bases from J, the gap between germline ends came to 12 bases. The CDR3 has 14 amino acids. The CDR3 spells CASSSRTGTYEQYF. The CDR3 DNA sequence: TGTGCCAGCAGCTCACGGACTGGGACCTACGAGCAGTACTTC.

The chain joins TRBV7-3 to TRBJ1-4, with a possible D match to TRBD1 (5 bases). V was shortened by 0 bases and J by 3 bases, with 8 bases between the two germline ends. The CDR3 length is 15 residues. Germline values: CDR1 SGHTA, CDR2 FQGTGA. The CDR3 nucleotides are TGTGCCAGCAGCTTAACTGCGGGGGCTAATGAAAAACTGTTTTTT. Its translation is CASSLTAGANEKLFF.

The chain uses TRBV9 and TRBJ2-3; 9 bases fit TRBD1. The germline gives CDR1 SGDLS, CDR2 YYNGEE. The CDR3 consists of 14 residues. Unmatched junction bases numbered 5, after V lost 9 bases and J lost 0 bases. The CDR3 spells CATSDRGSTDTQYF. CDR3 bases: TGTGCCACCTCGGACAGGGGAAGCACAGATACGCAGTATTTT.

This clone was detected once. The genes are TRBV2 and TRBJ1-1; D is perhaps TRBD1 (6 bases). The germline V gene encodes CDR1 SNHLY and CDR2 FYNNEI. There are 14 residues in the CDR3. Trimming shortened V by 6 bases and J by 2 bases, and 13 bases separated the two germline ends. The CDR3 spells CASRQGLGNTEAFF. DNA for the CDR3: TGTGCCAGCAGGCAGGGGTTAGGAAACACTGAAGCTTTCTTT.

The rearrangement uses TRBV7-2 and TRBJ2-7; 9 positions agree with TRBD2. The J segment lost 3 bases and the V segment lost 2 bases, leaving 2 bases of the junction unmatched. CDR3 length: 14 residues. CDR1 is SGHTA and CDR2 is FQGNSA in the germline V gene. The CDR3 DNA is TGTGCCAGCAGCTTATCAGCGGGAGGCTACGAGCAGTACTTC. Residues: CASSLSAGGYEQYF.

The chain links TRBV27 to TRBJ2-7; D is perhaps TRBD2 (6 bases). Trimming took off 7 bases at V and 3 bases at J, with 19 bases between the two ends. The germline CDR1 and CDR2 sequences are MNHEY and SMNVEV (reference sequence). The CDR3 extends over 15 amino acids. In DNA, the CDR3 is TGTGCCAGCACTTCGGGAGTTTTTGGCGTCTACGAGCAGTACTTC. Residues: CASTSGVFGVYEQYF.

The chain combines TRBV7-2 with TRBJ1-3, with 9 bases lining up with TRBD1. From germline, CDR1 is SGHTA and CDR2 FQGNSA. J was trimmed by 3 bases and V by 5 bases; bases with no gene match: 5. The CDR3 extends over 15 amino acids. CDR3: CASSTGTGRGNTIYF. CDR3 in DNA: TGTGCCAGCAGCACAGGGACAGGGCGTGGAAACACCATATATTTT.

This rearrangement joins TRBV5-6 to TRBJ2-7; 11 positions match TRBD1. This CDR3 spans 15 amino acids. Germline CDR1 SGHDT, CDR2 YYEEEE. Trimming removed 0 bases from V and 5 bases from J; junction bases left unmatched: 4. The CDR3 region has the DNA TGTGCCAGCAGCTTGGACGGGACAGGGGGAAACGAGCAGTACTTC. Residues: CASSLDGTGGNEQYF. The variable domain in full, with the rest retrieved from reference TRBV5-6 and TRBJ2-7, is DAGVTQSPTHLIKTRGQQVTLRCSPKSGHDTVSWYQQALGQGPQFIFQYYEEEERQRGNFPDRFSGHQFPNYSSELNVNALLLGDSALYLCASSLDGTGGNEQYFGPGTRLTVT.

The V gene is TRBV2, the J gene TRBJ2-7; D ambiguous. V lost 3 bases, J lost 2 bases, and 5 bases lay in between. The CDR3 has 12 amino acids. The germline V gene encodes CDR1 SNHLY and CDR2 FYNNEI. CDR3 sequence (DNA): TGTGCCAGCAGTGACAGTCCCTACGAGCAGTACTTC. Translation: CASSDSPYEQYF. The complete variable domain, with remaining parts taken from reference TRBV2 and TRBJ2-7, reads EPEVTQTPSHQVTQMGQEVILRCVPISNHLYFYWYRQILGQKVEFLVSFYNNEISEKSEIFDDQFSVERPDGSNFTLKIRSTKLEDSAMYFCASSDSPYEQYFGPGTRLTVT.

For the CDR3, the DNA is TGTGCCAGCAGTGAGGACAGGAGCTCCTACAATGAGCAGTTCTTC. This encodes CASSEDRSSYNEQFF. The chain joins TRBV28 to TRBJ2-1; 7 bases align to TRBD1. The CDR3 consists of 15 residues. Germline V gives CDR1 MDHEN, CDR2 SYDVKM. V dropped 5 bases and J dropped 0; count of bases not matched to a gene: 4.

This chain connects TRBV7-2 to TRBJ2-5; 13 bases fit TRBD2. Trimming cost V 4 bases and J 3 bases; bases outside gene matches: 5. The CDR3 contains 16 residues. Germline-derived CDR1 and CDR2 are SGHTA and FQGNSA. CDR3 coding DNA: TGTGCCAGCAGCTCAAGGGGGACTAGCGGGAAAGAGACCCAGTACTTC. Its protein is CASSSRGTSGKETQYF.

This chain connects TRBV5-4 to TRBJ2-1; TRBD2 matches at 9 bases. With V trimmed by 5 bases and J by 8 bases, 11 bases remained unmatched. Germline V gene lookup returns CDR1 SGHNT and CDR2 YYREEE (reference sequence). There are 15 residues in the CDR3. The CDR3 sequence is CASRGGLAGKDEQFF. In DNA, the CDR3 is TGTGCCAGCAGGGGCGGGCTAGCGGGGAAGGATGAGCAGTTCTTC.

The CDR3 DNA reads as TGTGCCAGCAGTCCAGGGACAGGGCCACAAGAGACCCAGTACTTC. The encoded protein is CASSPGTGPQETQYF. This sequence joins TRBV27 and TRBJ2-5; 9 nucleotides agree with TRBD1. The CDR3 length is 15 residues. J gave up 2 bases and V 5 bases, and 6 bases lay outside the gene matches. Germline V gives CDR1 MNHEY, CDR2 SMNVEV (reference sequence).